Listed here are 23 T cell receptor beta chains from one sample, sequenced in a study of Ad26.COV2.S vaccination and SARS-CoV-2 variants. The sample's treatment: about 20 received Ad26.COV2.S at low or high dose, single or two shots; about 5 received placebo; per-sample allocation not given. Day 63 after the first injection of vaccine or placebo was the sampling time. Repertoires were generated with immunoSEQ multiplex PCR, while TCRdb's copy carries only in-frame clones and drops some. In the table there are around 400,000 clones, around 82% of which are singletons. Sequenced material: peripheral blood, taken in a trial of Ad26.COV2.S vaccine versus placebo. Every receptor here comes from a person between 18 and 59 years old who received the Ad26.COV2.S COVID-19 vaccine or a placebo.

The genes are TRBV6-5 and TRBJ1-4, with D perhaps matching TRBD1 (5 bases). Between the trimmed V and J ends, which lost 5 bases and 8 bases, there was a span of 12 bases. Per germline, CDR1 MNHEY and CDR2 SVGAGI. CDR3 length: 13 residues. CDR3 sequence reads: CASSLGGWEKLFF. DNA for the CDR3: TGTGCCAGCAGTCTGGGGGGTTGGGAAAAACTGTTTTTT.

The chain couples TRBV5-1 to TRBJ1-1; TRBD1 matches at 7 bases. J gave up 0 bases and V 1 base, and 3 bases lay outside the gene matches. Germline CDR1 SGHRS, CDR2 YFSETQ. This CDR3 is 15 amino acids long. CDR3 bases: TGCGCCAGCAGCTTGACAGGGGTAATGAACACTGAAGCTTTCTTT. Its translation: CASSLTGVMNTEAFF.

The chain recombines TRBV6-5 with TRBJ2-1; 8 bases are a match to TRBD2. Per the germline V gene, CDR1 is MNHEY and CDR2 is SVGAGI. The CDR3 sequence is 15 residues long. With V trimmed by 7 bases and J by 11 bases, 16 bases remained unmatched. The CDR3 protein is CASTPIGTSDHQQFF. The CDR3 DNA reads TGTGCCAGCACCCCAATTGGGACTAGTGATCACCAGCAGTTCTTC.

The chain combines TRBV19 with TRBJ1-5; D remains ambiguous. With 0 bases removed from V and 2 bases from J, the gap between germline ends came to 11 bases. The CDR3 contains 16 residues. The germline gives CDR1 LNHDA, CDR2 SQIVND (reference sequence). For the CDR3, the DNA is TGTGCCAGTAGTATAGAAGGGCTCGGGGGCAATCAGCCCCAGCATTTT. Its translation is CASSIEGLGGNQPQHF.

This rearrangement joins TRBV10-3 to TRBJ2-7; 9 bases are a match to TRBD1. Germline V lookup: CDR1 ENHRY, CDR2 SYGVKD. This CDR3 spans 16 amino acids. With V trimmed by 0 bases and J by 4 bases, 7 bases remained unmatched. The CDR3 DNA reads TGTGCCATCAGTGAGTCCGGGACAGGGAACGGGTACGAGCAGTACTTC. Encoded protein: CAISESGTGNGYEQYF.

The J gene is TRBJ2-7, the V gene TRBV6-6; tentative D call: TRBD1 (6 bases). The CDR3 runs to 16 residues. Trimming stripped 5 bases from V and 2 bases from J, with 19 bases between. The germline V gene has CDR1 MNHNY and CDR2 SVGAGI (reference sequence). The CDR3 nucleotides read TGTGCCAGCAGTCCCATCGGAGGACAGATCACCTACGAGCAGTACTTC. Translation: CASSPIGGQITYEQYF.

V and J are TRBV5-4 and TRBJ1-1; D is ambiguous. CDR1 and CDR2 (germline): SGHNT, YYREEE (reference sequence). The CDR3 contains 14 residues. V dropped 6 bases and J dropped 5 bases, with 17 bases sitting between them. CDR3 in DNA: TGTGCCAGCAAACTTGGTCGGGGATATACTGAAGCTTTCTTT. Residues: CASKLGRGYTEAFF.

This rearrangement joins TRBV11-2 to TRBJ2-1, with TRBD1 matching 7 bases. Germline CDR1 reads SGHAT; CDR2 reads FQNNGV. This CDR3 region has 13 residues. J lost 3 bases, V lost 9 bases, and 5 bases had no gene match. The CDR3 bases are TGTGCCAGTCGGGACAGTCTCTACAATGAGCAGTTCTTC. Translated: CASRDSLYNEQFF.

This chain connects TRBV27 to TRBJ1-1; possible D gene TRBD1, 6 bases. The V gene's germline CDR1 is MNHEY and CDR2 SMNVEV (reference sequence). V lost 1 base and J lost 5, with 14 bases in between. The CDR3 sequence is 15 residues long. CDR3 sequence: CASSLFLGGPTEAFF. CDR3 nucleotide sequence: TGTGCCAGCAGTTTATTTCTCGGGGGCCCTACTGAAGCTTTCTTT.

V is TRBV2 and J is TRBJ2-7; possibly TRBD2 for D (5 bases). Germline V gene lookup returns CDR1 SNHLY and CDR2 FYNNEI. The V end was cut by 1 base, the J end by 7 bases, with 17 bases between. The CDR3 has 15 amino acids. The CDR3 DNA is TGTGCCAGCAGTGAAGTTCGTGGTGAAGGCGGGGAGCAGTACTTC. Encoded protein: CASSEVRGEGGEQYF.

CDR3 DNA: TGTGCCAGCAGCTTGAACTCTGGAAACACCATATATTTT. Translating gives CASSLNSGNTIYF. The V and J genes are TRBV7-3 and TRBJ1-3; D not certain. This CDR3 comprises 13 residues. The V end was cut by 3 bases, the J end by 0 bases, with 3 bases between. Germline lookup yields CDR1 SGHTA and CDR2 FQGTGA.

Only a few counts were recorded for this clone. The CDR3 sequence is CASSLRLPTDTQYF. Here the CDR3 DNA reads TGTGCCAGCAGTTTACGGCTACCCACAGATACGCAGTATTTT. The chain carries TRBV27 and TRBJ2-3; D call uncertain. The CDR3 runs to 14 residues. Deletions cut 2 bases from V and 2 bases from J, with 8 bases between. CDR1 is MNHEY and CDR2 is SMNVEV in the germline V gene (reference sequence).

CDR3 nucleotide sequence: TGTGCCAGCAGCTTAGGACTAGGCCCCTACAATGAGCAGTTCTTC. Amino acid sequence: CASSLGLGPYNEQFF. The chain employs TRBV11-2 and TRBJ2-1, with a tentative D call TRBD2 (6 bases). Germline CDR1 SGHAT, CDR2 FQNNGV. This CDR3 region has 15 residues. Between the trimmed V and J ends, which lost 1 base and 2 bases, there was a span of 9 bases.

A word on this clone: The same CDR3 arises from other DNA sequences in this sample as well. The CDR3 sequence is CASSSRTGELFF. CDR3 DNA: TGTGCCAGCAGTTCTCGTACCGGGGAGCTGTTTTTT. The chain is built from TRBV12-3 or TRBV12-4 and TRBJ2-2; D is uncertain. The ends were cut back, 4 bases at V and 5 bases at J, with 5 bases in the middle. The CDR3 extends over 12 amino acids.

The chain joins TRBV5-1 to TRBJ2-7, with D maybe TRBD1 (6 bases). Per germline, CDR1 SGHRS and CDR2 YFSETQ. CDR3 length: 14 amino acids. V was trimmed by 0 bases and J by 5 bases, leaving 12 bases between them. CDR3 loop: CASSLGQAAHEQYF. CDR3 DNA sequence: TGCGCCAGCAGCTTGGGACAGGCGGCACACGAGCAGTACTTC. Filled out from reference TRBV5-1 and TRBJ2-7, the complete variable domain reads KAGVTQTPRYLIKTRGQQVTLSCSPISGHRSVSWYQQTPGQGLQFLFEYFSETQRNKGNFPGRFSGRQFSNSRSEMNVSTLELGDSALYLCASSLGQAAHEQYFGPGTRLTVT.

V and J are TRBV5-6 and TRBJ1-5; maybe TRBD1 (6 bases). V gave up 4 bases and J gave up 2 bases, with 16 bases separating them. There are 16 residues in the CDR3. In germline, CDR1 is SGHDT, CDR2 YYEEEE. The CDR3: CASSTRARGRNQPQHF. Here the CDR3 DNA reads TGTGCCAGCAGCACCCGGGCCCGGGGGCGCAATCAGCCCCAGCATTTT.

The J gene is TRBJ2-3, the V gene TRBV5-1; D remains unclear. V lost 1 base and J 2 bases, leaving 11 bases between the germline ends. Germline CDR1 reads SGHRS; CDR2 reads YFSETQ. The CDR3 loop spans 15 amino acids. The CDR3 is CASSLTRAFTDTQYF. CDR3 DNA: TGCGCCAGCAGCTTGACCCGGGCCTTCACAGATACGCAGTATTTT.

This clone has ten or more counts. The chain combines TRBV2 with TRBJ2-7; 8 bases map to TRBD2. V lost 11 bases, J lost 4 bases, and 13 bases stayed unmatched. The CDR3 runs 14 residues. From germline, CDR1 is SNHLY and CDR2 FYNNEI. The CDR3 nucleotides are TGTGCCTCACCTCCGCGACTAGCGCCTTACGAGCAGTACTTC. It specifies CASPPRLAPYEQYF.

This clone was seen once. This chain uses TRBV19 with TRBJ1-3; D gene uncertain. Trimming removed 5 bases at V and 1 base at J, with 9 bases between. Germline V gene data show CDR1 as LNHDA and CDR2 as SQIVND (reference sequence). The CDR3 is made up of 14 amino acids. The CDR3 sequence is CASSFRTSGNTIYF. The CDR3 region has the DNA TGTGCCAGTAGTTTCCGGACGTCTGGAAACACCATATATTTT. Full variable domain (outside the CDR3, taken from reference TRBV19 and TRBJ1-3): DGGITQSPKYLFRKEGQNVTLSCEQNLNHDAMYWYRQDPGQGLRLIYYSQIVNDFQKGDIAEGYSVSREKKESFPLTVTSAQKNPTAFYLCASSFRTSGNTIYFGEGSWLTVV.

V is TRBV15 and J is TRBJ1-2, with D possibly TRBD1 on 5 matching bases. In germline, CDR1 is LNHNV, CDR2 YYDKDF (reference sequence). This CDR3 spans 16 amino acids. V gave up 1 base and J gave up 4 bases, with 16 bases separating them. CDR3 sequence: CATSRARATSTYGYTF. The CDR3 DNA reads as TGTGCCACCAGCAGAGCCAGGGCCACCTCCACCTATGGCTACACCTTC.

The rearrangement links TRBV18 to TRBJ1-1; D is ambiguous. This CDR3 has 16 amino acids. Trimming took 0 bases from V and 1 from J, leaving 12 bases between them. From germline, CDR1 is KGHSH and CDR2 LQKENI. The DNA for the CDR3 is TGTGCCAGCTCACCACCGTCAGCCCTTGGGAACACTGAAGCTTTCTTT. Residues: CASSPPSALGNTEAFF.

This clone showed up just a few times. J is TRBJ2-1 and V is TRBV15; no clear D gene. V was pared by 5 bases and J by 12 bases, with 17 bases between. The CDR3 extends over 13 amino acids. Germline lookup yields CDR1 LNHNV and CDR2 YYDKDF (reference sequence). The chain's CDR3 is CATSSRGKRRQFF. CDR3 nucleotide sequence: TGTGCCACCAGCTCAAGAGGTAAACGGAGGCAGTTCTTC.

This clone has only a few counts. This chain uses TRBV2 with TRBJ2-5; D remains unclear. Germline-derived CDR1 and CDR2 are SNHLY and FYNNEI. V gave up 0 bases and J gave up 2 bases, with 13 bases separating them. This CDR3 contains 16 residues. CDR3 nucleotide sequence: TGTGCCAGCAGTGAAGCAGGTCAGGTCATTCAAGAGACCCAGTACTTC. Amino acids: CASSEAGQVIQETQYF.